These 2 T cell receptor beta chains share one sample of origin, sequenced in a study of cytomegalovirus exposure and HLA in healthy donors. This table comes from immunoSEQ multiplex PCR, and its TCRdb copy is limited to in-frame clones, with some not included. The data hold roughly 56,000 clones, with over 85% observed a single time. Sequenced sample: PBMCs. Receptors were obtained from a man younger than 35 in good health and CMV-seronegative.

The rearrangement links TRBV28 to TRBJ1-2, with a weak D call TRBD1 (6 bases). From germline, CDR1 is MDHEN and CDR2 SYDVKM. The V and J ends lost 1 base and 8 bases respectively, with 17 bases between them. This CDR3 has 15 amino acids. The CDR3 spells CASSLFRTTGNGYTF. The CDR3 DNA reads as TGTGCCAGCAGTTTATTTAGAACAACAGGGAACGGCTACACCTTC.

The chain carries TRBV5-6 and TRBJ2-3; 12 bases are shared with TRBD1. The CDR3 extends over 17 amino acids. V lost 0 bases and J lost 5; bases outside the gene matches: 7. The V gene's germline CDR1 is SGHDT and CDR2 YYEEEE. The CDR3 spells CASSLVPGQGAGDTQYF. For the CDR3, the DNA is TGTGCCAGCAGCTTGGTCCCGGGACAGGGGGCTGGAGATACGCAGTATTTT.